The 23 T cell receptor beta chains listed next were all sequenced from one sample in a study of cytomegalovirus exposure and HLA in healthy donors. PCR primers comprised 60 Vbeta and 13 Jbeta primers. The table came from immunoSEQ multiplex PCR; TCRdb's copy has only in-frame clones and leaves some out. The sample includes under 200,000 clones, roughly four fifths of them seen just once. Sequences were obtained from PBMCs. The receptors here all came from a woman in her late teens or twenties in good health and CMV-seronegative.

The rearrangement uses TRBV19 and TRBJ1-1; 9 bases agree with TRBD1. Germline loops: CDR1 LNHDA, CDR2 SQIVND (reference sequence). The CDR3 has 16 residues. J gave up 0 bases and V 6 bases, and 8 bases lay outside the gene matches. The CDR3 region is CASRPGQGELNTEAFF. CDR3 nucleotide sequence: TGTGCCAGTAGACCGGGACAGGGTGAGTTGAACACTGAAGCTTTCTTT. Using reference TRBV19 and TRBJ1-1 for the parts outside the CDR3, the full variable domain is DGGITQSPKYLFRKEGQNVTLSCEQNLNHDAMYWYRQDPGQGLRLIYYSQIVNDFQKGDIAEGYSVSREKKESFPLTVTSAQKNPTAFYLCASRPGQGELNTEAFFGQGTRLTVV.

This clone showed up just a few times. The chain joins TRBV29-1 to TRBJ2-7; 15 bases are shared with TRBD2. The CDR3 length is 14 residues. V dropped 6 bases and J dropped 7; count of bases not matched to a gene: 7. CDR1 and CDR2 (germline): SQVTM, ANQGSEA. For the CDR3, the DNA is TGCAGCGTCCGAACCGGGACTAGCGGGGGGGAGCAGTACTTC. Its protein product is CSVRTGTSGGEQYF.

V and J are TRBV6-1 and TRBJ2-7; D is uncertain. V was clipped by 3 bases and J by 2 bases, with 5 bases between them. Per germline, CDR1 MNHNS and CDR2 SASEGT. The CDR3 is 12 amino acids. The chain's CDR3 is CASSDAAYEQYF. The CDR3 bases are TGTGCCAGCAGTGACGCAGCCTACGAGCAGTACTTC.

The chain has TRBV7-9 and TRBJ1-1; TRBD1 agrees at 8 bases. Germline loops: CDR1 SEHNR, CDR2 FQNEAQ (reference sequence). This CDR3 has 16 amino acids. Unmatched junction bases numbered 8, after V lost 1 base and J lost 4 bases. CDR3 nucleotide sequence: TGTGCCAGCAGCTTAGAGGGACAGGTGGGGGGCACTGAAGCTTTCTTT. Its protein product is CASSLEGQVGGTEAFF.

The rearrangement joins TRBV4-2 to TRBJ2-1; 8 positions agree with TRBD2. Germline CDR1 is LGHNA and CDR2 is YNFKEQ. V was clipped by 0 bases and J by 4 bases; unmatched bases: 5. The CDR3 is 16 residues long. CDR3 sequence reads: CASSQESGGPYNEQFF. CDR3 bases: TGTGCCAGCAGCCAAGAGAGCGGGGGCCCTTACAATGAGCAGTTCTTC.

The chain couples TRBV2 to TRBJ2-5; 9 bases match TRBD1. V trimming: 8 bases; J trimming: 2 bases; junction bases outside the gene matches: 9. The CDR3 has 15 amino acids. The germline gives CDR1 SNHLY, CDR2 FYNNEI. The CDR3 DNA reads TGTGCCAGCCGATTGGACAGGGGATCACAAGAGACCCAGTACTTC. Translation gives CASRLDRGSQETQYF.

CDR3 nucleotide sequence: TGTGCCAGCAGTTCCTCACAGGAGATTACTAAGCCCCAGCATTTT. It specifies CASSSSQEITKPQHF. The V call is TRBV27, the J call TRBJ1-5; a weak D match, TRBD1 (5 bases). Trimming cost V 4 bases and J 8 bases, with 18 bases left between them. CDR1 is MNHEY and CDR2 is SMNVEV in the germline V gene (reference sequence). This CDR3 comprises 15 residues.

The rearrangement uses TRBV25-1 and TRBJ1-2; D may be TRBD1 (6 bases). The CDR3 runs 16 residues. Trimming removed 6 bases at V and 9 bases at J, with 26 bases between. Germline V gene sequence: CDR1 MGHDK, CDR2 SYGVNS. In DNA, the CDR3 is TGTGCCAGCAGGAGGGATTCAGGGGACCGCGAGGGGAGCTACACCTTC. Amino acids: CASRRDSGDREGSYTF.

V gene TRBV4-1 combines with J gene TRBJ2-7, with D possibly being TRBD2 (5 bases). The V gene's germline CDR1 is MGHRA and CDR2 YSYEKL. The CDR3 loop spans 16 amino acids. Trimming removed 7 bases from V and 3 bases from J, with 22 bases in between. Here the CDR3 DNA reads TGCGCCAGCACCCCAGTTCACGAGGGAGTCATCTACGAGCAGTACTTC. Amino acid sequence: CASTPVHEGVIYEQYF.

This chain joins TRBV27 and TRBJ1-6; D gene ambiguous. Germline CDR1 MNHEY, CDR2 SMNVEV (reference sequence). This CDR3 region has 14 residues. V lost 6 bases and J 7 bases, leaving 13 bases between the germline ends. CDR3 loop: CASRRAQSNSPLHF. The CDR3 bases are TGTGCCAGCAGACGAGCGCAGTCCAATTCACCCCTCCACTTT.

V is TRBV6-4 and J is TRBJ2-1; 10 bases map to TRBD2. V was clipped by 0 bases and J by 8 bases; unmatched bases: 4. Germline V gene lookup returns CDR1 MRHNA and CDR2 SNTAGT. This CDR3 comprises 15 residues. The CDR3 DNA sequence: TGTGCCAGCAGTGACTCAGCGGGGACTAGCGATGAGCAGTTCTTC. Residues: CASSDSAGTSDEQFF.

DNA for the CDR3: TGTGCCAGCATGAAAGGGGCTGGTGAAAAACTGTTTTTT. It encodes CASMKGAGEKLFF. J is TRBJ1-4 and V is TRBV2, with a possible D match to TRBD1 (5 bases). V dropped 7 bases and J dropped 7 bases, with 13 bases sitting between them. This CDR3 is built from 13 residues. In germline, CDR1 is SNHLY, CDR2 FYNNEI.

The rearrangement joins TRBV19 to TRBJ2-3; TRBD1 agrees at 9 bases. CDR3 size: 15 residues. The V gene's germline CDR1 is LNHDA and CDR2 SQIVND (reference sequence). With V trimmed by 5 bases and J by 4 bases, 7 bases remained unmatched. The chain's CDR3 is CASSLNRGQSDTQYF. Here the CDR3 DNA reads TGTGCCAGTAGTCTCAACAGGGGGCAGTCAGATACGCAGTATTTT.

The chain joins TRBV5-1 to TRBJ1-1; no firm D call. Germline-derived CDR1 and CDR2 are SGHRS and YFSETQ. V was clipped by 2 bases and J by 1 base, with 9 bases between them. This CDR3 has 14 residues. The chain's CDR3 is CASSFHNANTEAFF. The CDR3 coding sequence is TGCGCCAGCAGCTTTCACAATGCGAACACTGAAGCTTTCTTT. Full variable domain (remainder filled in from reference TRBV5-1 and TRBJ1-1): KAGVTQTPRYLIKTRGQQVTLSCSPISGHRSVSWYQQTPGQGLQFLFEYFSETQRNKGNFPGRFSGRQFSNSRSEMNVSTLELGDSALYLCASSFHNANTEAFFGQGTRLTVV.

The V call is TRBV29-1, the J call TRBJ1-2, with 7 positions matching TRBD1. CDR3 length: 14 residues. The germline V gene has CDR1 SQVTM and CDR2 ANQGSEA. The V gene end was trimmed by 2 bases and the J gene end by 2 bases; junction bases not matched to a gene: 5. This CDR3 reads CSVESTGTNYGYTF. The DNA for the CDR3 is TGCAGCGTTGAATCGACAGGGACGAACTATGGCTACACCTTC.

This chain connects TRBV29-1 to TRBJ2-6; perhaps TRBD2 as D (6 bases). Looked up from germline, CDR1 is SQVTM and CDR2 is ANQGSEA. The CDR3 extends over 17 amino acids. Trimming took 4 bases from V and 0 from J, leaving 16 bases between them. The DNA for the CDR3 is TGCAGCGTTGTGGTACCGGGGGTTATCTCTGGGGCCAACGTCCTGACTTTC. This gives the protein CSVVVPGVISGANVLTF. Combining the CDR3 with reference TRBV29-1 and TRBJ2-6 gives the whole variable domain SAVISQKPSRDICQRGTSLTIQCQVDSQVTMMFWYRQQPGQSLTLIATANQGSEATYESGFVIDKFPISRPNLTFSTLTVSNMSPEDSSIYLCSVVVPGVISGANVLTFGAGSRLTVL.

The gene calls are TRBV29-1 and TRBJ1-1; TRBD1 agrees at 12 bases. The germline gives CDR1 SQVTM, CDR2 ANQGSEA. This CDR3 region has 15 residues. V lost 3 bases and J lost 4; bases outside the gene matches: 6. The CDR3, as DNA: TGCAGCGTTGAGGGGACAGGGGGCGCGAGCACTGAAGCTTTCTTT. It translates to CSVEGTGGASTEAFF.

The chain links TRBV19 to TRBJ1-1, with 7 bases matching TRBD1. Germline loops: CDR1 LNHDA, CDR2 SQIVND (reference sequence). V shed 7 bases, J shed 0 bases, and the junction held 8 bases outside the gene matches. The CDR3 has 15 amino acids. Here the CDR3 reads CASTEGQLMNTEAFF. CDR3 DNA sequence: TGTGCCAGTACTGAGGGACAGTTGATGAACACTGAAGCTTTCTTT.

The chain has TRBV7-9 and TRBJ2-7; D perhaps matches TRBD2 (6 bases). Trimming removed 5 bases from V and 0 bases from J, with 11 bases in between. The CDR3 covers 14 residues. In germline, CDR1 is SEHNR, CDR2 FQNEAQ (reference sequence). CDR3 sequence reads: CASSLGRDSYEQYF. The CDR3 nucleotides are TGTGCCAGCAGCCTGGGGCGGGACTCCTACGAGCAGTACTTC.

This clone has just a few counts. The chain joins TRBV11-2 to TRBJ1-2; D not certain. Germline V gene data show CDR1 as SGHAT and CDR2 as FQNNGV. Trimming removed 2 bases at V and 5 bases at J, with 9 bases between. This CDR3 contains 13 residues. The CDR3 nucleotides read TGTGCCAGCAGCTTATCCAGGACTTATGGCTACACCTTC. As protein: CASSLSRTYGYTF.

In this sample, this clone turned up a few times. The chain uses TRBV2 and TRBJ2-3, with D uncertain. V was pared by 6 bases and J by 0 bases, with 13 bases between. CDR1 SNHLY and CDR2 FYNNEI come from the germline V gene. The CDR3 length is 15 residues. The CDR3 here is CASREYDISTDTQYF. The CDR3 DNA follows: TGTGCCAGCAGGGAGTACGATATAAGCACAGATACGCAGTATTTT.

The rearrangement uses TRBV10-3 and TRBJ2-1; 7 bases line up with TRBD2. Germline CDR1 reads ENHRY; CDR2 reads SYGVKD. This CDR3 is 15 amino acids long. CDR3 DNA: TGTGCAACCGGGGGTAGCGGGTCCTCCTACAATGAGCAGTTCTTC. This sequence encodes CATGGSGSSYNEQFF.

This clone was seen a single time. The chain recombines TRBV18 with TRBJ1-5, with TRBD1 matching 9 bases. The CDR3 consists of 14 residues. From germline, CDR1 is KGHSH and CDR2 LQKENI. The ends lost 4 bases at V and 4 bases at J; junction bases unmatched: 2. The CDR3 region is CASSLQGANQPQHF. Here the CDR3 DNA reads TGTGCCAGCTCACTACAGGGGGCAAATCAGCCCCAGCATTTT.